The clone carrying this TCR beta chain was seen more than once but under ten times. Its antigen is not known. The V gene lost 4 bases and the J gene lost 0 bases, with 12 bases spanning the gap. Germline V gives CDR1 SGHRS, CDR2 YFSETQ. This CDR3 has 15 residues. This entry is derived from a study of beta chain features in type 1 diabetes. Study information: About 98,000,000 sorted cells were examined across all samples.

Overall study results and limits: Reduced insertions and increased deletions marked VDJ junctions in type 1 diabetes patients. Researchers report that Type 1 diabetes patients had moderately but significantly shorter TCRB CDR3s across all four CD4+ subsets. Within the patient group, naive, central memory and Treg TCRB repertoires appeared more similar to each other than within healthy donors. A potential PCR bias toward shorter templates would be equal in patient and control samples.

The investigators reverse transcribed all of the isolated RNA, so they sequenced expressed TCRB transcripts. The table came from immunoSEQ multiplex PCR; TCRdb's copy has only in-frame clones and leaves some out. The table has around 650,000 clones, 9.5% to 15% seen once. This chain joins TRBV5-1 and TRBJ2-3, with D possibly TRBD1 on 6 matching bases. The sequence came from a man between 25 and 39 years old with type 1 diabetes. Sequencing was performed on naive CD4+ T cells from blood. CDR3 nucleotide sequence: TGCGCCAGCAGCCGGACCGGACAGAGCACAGATACGCAGTATTTT. Amino acids: CASSRTGQSTDTQYF.